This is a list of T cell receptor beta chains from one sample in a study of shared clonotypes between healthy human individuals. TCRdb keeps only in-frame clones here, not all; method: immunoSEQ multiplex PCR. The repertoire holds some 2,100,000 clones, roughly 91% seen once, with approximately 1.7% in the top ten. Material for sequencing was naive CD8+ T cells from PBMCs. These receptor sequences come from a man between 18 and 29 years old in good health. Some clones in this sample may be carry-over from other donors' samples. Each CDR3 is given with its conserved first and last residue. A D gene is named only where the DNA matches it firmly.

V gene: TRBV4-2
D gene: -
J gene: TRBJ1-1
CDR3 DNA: TGTGCCAGCAGCGCCTCTCGCTCCACTGAAGCTTTCTTT
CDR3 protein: CASSASRSTEAFF

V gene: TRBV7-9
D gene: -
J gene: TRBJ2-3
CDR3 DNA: TGTGCCAGCAGTCCCCCTCGGGAGAGAACAGATACGCAGTATTTT
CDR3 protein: CASSPPRERTDTQYF

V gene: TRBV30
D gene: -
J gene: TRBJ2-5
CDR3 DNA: TGTGCCTGGAGTGTCGACCTTTCGGTCATCGGGACCCAGTACTTC
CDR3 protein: CAWSVDLSVIGTQYF

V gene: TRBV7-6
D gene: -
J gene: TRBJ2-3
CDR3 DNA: TGTGCCAGCAGCTTAGGGGACACTGGGGAGGTAGATACGCAGTATTTT
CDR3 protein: CASSLGDTGEVDTQYF

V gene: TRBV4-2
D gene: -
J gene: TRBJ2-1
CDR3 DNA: TGTGCCAGCAATCCCGACCCGGGACGGAATAATGAGCAGTTCTTC
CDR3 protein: CASNPDPGRNNEQFF

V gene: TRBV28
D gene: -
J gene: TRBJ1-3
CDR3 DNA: TGTGCCAGCAGTTTATCGACGTGGGGCTCTGGAAACACCATATATTTT
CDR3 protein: CASSLSTWGSGNTIYF

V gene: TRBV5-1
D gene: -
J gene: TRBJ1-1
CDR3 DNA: TGCGCCAGCAGCTTTGGTCGCGGGCAAACGGGCAACCGGCCTGAAGCTTTCTTT
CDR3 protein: CASSFGRGQTGNRPEAFF

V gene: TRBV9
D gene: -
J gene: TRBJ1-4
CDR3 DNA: TGTGCCAGCAGCGTAGCCCCGGGAGTCCGTTACGAAAAACTGTTTTTT
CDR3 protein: CASSVAPGVRYEKLFF

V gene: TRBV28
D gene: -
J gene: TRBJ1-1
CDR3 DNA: TGTGCCAGCAGTTTTAGTGGCACTGGGGCTTTCTTT
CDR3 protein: CASSFSGTGAFF

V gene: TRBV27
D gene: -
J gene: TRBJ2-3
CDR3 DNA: TGTGCCAGCAGACGAACCCGGACCGGAGTACGAGGCACAGATACGCAGTATTTT
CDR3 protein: CASRRTRTGVRGTDTQYF

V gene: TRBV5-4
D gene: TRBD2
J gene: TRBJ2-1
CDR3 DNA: TGTGCCAGCAGCTCCTTAGCGGGAGCATCCGAGCAGTTCTTC
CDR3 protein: CASSSLAGASEQFF

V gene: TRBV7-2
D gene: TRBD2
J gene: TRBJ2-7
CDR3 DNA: TGTGCCAGCAGCTTGGGCTCCGGGACTAGCTGGTACGAGCAGTACTTC
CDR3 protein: CASSLGSGTSWYEQYF

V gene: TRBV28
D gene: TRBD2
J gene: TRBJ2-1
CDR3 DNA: TGTGCCAGCAGTATAATAGCGGGAGCCTACAATGAGCAGTTCTTC
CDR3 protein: CASSIIAGAYNEQFF

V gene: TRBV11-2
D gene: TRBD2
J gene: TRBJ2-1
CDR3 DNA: TGTGCCAGCTGCCCTGCCCGGGGGGGGTACAATGAGCAGTTCTTC
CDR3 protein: CASCPARGGYNEQFF

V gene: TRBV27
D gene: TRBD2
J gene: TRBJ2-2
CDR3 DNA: TGTGCCAGCATGCTACTAGCGGGGAACACCGGGGAGCTGTTTTTT
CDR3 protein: CASMLLAGNTGELFF

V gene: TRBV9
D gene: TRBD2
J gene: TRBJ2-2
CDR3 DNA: TGTGCCAGCAGCGTAAACAGCGGGAGGGACACCGGGGAGCTGTTTTTT
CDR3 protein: CASSVNSGRDTGELFF

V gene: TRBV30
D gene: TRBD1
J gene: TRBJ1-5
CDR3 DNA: TGTGCCTGGAGGTCCGGGACAGGGGGCTTCAATCAGCCCCAGCATTTT
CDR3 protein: CAWRSGTGGFNQPQHF